These T cell receptor beta chains were read from a single sample in a study of CD8 T cells in ankylosing spondylitis. One entry per CDR3 protein, called by TCRdb with MiXCR from the 5' RACE reads. The table records about 170,000 distinct CDR3 sequences, about 18% of them present only once. The sequencing sample was made of blood, either unsorted or a sorted T cell fraction (not recorded which). The receptor source for this set is a male donor with ankylosing spondylitis or in good health (not recorded which). Both conserved end residues are part of each CDR3. Fields, in order: D gene, clone size, V gene, J gene, CDR3 DNA, CDR3 protein. D genes are given only for firm matches. For some rows the clone size is stated as once, few or many, or as a class when expanded; others skip it.

D gene: NA
clone size: NA
V gene: TRBV20-1
J gene: TRBJ2-2
CDR3 DNA: TGCAGTGCTAGAGATATCGGGGAACCCGGGGAGCTGTTTTTT
CDR3 protein: CSARDIGEPGELFF

D gene: TRBD1
clone size: NA
V gene: TRBV28
J gene: TRBJ1-1
CDR3 DNA: TGTGCCAGCAGTGGGACAGGGGGCTACACTGAAGCTTTCTTT
CDR3 protein: CASSGTGGYTEAFF

D gene: TRBD2
clone size: many
V gene: TRBV5-1
J gene: TRBJ2-3
CDR3 DNA: TGCGCCAGCAGCTCTGAGGTGACTAGCAGCACAGATACGCAGTATTTT
CDR3 protein: CASSSEVTSSTDTQYF

D gene: NA
clone size: few
V gene: TRBV16
J gene: TRBJ1-2
CDR3 DNA: TGTGCCAGCAGCCCCCAATATCAGGGGCAGGAGGGCTACACCTTC
CDR3 protein: CASSPQYQGQEGYTF

D gene: TRBD2
clone size: few
V gene: TRBV20-1
J gene: TRBJ2-5
CDR3 DNA: TGCAGTGCTAGATACGGGGGGACGGAGACCCAGTACTTC
CDR3 protein: CSARYGGTETQYF

D gene: NA
clone size: few
V gene: TRBV6-1
J gene: TRBJ2-4
CDR3 DNA: TGTGCCAGCAGCCCAGCACCTAACAGGGCGAGCAAAAACATTCAGTACTTC
CDR3 protein: CASSPAPNRASKNIQYF

D gene: NA
clone size: many
V gene: TRBV5-1
J gene: TRBJ2-5
CDR3 DNA: TGCGCCAGCAGCTTGTCAGGGACCCAAGAGACCCAGTACTTC
CDR3 protein: CASSLSGTQETQYF

D gene: TRBD2
clone size: many
V gene: TRBV20-1
J gene: TRBJ2-3
CDR3 DNA: TGCAGTGCTTCAGCGGGAGGGCCCCATACGCAGTATTTT
CDR3 protein: CSASAGGPHTQYF

D gene: TRBD2
clone size: many
V gene: TRBV24-1
J gene: TRBJ2-1
CDR3 DNA: TGTGCCACCAGTGATTATGCGGGAGGGCCGGATGAGCAGTTCTTC
CDR3 protein: CATSDYAGGPDEQFF

D gene: TRBD2
clone size: many
V gene: TRBV20-1
J gene: TRBJ2-7
CDR3 DNA: TGCAGTGCTAGAGATCCCGGGAGGGCGTGGGAGCAGTACTTC
CDR3 protein: CSARDPGRAWEQYF

D gene: NA
clone size: few
V gene: TRBV11-2
J gene: TRBJ1-2
CDR3 DNA: TGTGCCAGCCGGAGCTTTGGCTATGGCTACACCTTC
CDR3 protein: CASRSFGYGYTF

D gene: TRBD2
clone size: many
V gene: TRBV7-8
J gene: TRBJ2-1
CDR3 DNA: TGTGCCAGCAGCTTAAGGGAGGGGTCCTACAATGAGCAGTTCTTC
CDR3 protein: CASSLREGSYNEQFF

D gene: NA
clone size: NA
V gene: TRBV29-1
J gene: TRBJ2-7
CDR3 DNA: TGCAGCGTCTCCAGGGTTGGAGGGTACGAGCAGTACTTC
CDR3 protein: CSVSRVGGYEQYF

D gene: NA
clone size: NA
V gene: TRBV3-1
J gene: TRBJ1-2
CDR3 DNA: TGTGCCAGCAGCCAAGAAGGGTTTAGCGGCTACACCTTC
CDR3 protein: CASSQEGFSGYTF

D gene: TRBD2
clone size: NA
V gene: TRBV12-3/TRBV12-4
J gene: TRBJ2-2
CDR3 DNA: TGTGCCTTCAGTGGTGCTAGCGGGAGGCAAAGGGACACCGGGGAGCTGTTTTTT
CDR3 protein: CAFSGASGRQRDTGELFF

D gene: TRBD2
clone size: NA
V gene: TRBV20-1
J gene: TRBJ2-3
CDR3 DNA: TGCAGTAAGGGACTAGCGGGACCAGATACGCAGTATTTT
CDR3 protein: CSKGLAGPDTQYF

D gene: NA
clone size: few
V gene: TRBV5-1
J gene: TRBJ2-1
CDR3 DNA: TGCGCCAGCAGCTTGGAGAGAGCGAACGATGAGCAGTTCTTC
CDR3 protein: CASSLERANDEQFF

D gene: NA
clone size: many
V gene: TRBV5-1
J gene: TRBJ1-4
CDR3 DNA: TGCGCCAGCAGCTTCACAACAGCGGTCAATGAAAAACTGTTTTTT
CDR3 protein: CASSFTTAVNEKLFF

D gene: NA
clone size: few
V gene: TRBV27
J gene: TRBJ1-6
CDR3 DNA: TGTGCCAGCAGTTTCGTGGGGGGCTATAATTCACCCCTCCACTTT
CDR3 protein: CASSFVGGYNSPLHF

D gene: TRBD2
clone size: NA
V gene: TRBV2
J gene: TRBJ2-1
CDR3 DNA: TGTGCCAGCAGTGGGACTAGCGTTCACGGGCATGAGCAGTTCTTC
CDR3 protein: CASSGTSVHGHEQFF

D gene: NA
clone size: few
V gene: TRBV2
J gene: TRBJ2-1
CDR3 DNA: TGTGCCAGCAGTGAAGTCAATGAGCAGTTCTTC
CDR3 protein: CASSEVNEQFF

D gene: NA
clone size: NA
V gene: TRBV12-3/TRBV12-4
J gene: TRBJ1-3
CDR3 DNA: TGTGCCAGCGGGAGTAGCTCTGGAAACACCATATATTTT
CDR3 protein: CASGSSSGNTIYF

D gene: NA
clone size: few
V gene: TRBV7-8
J gene: TRBJ2-2
CDR3 DNA: TGTGCCAGCAGCTTAATGAGGAACACCGGGGAGCTGTTTTTT
CDR3 protein: CASSLMRNTGELFF